The 15 T cell receptor beta chains presented below share a single source sample, sequenced in a study of T cell clonality in common variable immunodeficiency. Method: immunoSEQ multiplex PCR; TCRdb's copy keeps in-frame clones and lacks some. This repertoire holds tens of thousands of clones, and none appear only once. Sequenced sample: peripheral blood mononuclear cells. The receptors shown here come from a person aged 18 to 75 in good health.

This clone was recorded many times. The read terminates 3 residues before the CDR3 end, so the remaining end is supplied by the germline J gene. The chain has TRBV30 and TRBJ2-7, with 7 bases identical to TRBD1. The CDR3 is made up of 13 amino acids. The ends lost 5 bases at V and 5 bases at J; junction bases unmatched: 9. CDR1 GTSNPN and CDR2 SVGIG come from the germline V gene (reference sequence). Here the CDR3 reads CAWSTGTLDEQYF. The CDR3 bases that were read are TGTGCCTGGTCGACAGGGACGTTGGACGAG.

This clone appeared many times. The observed sequence ends 3 residues before the CDR3 terminus, with the missing tail filled in from the germline J gene. J is TRBJ1-5 and V is TRBV19; 9 bases agree with TRBD1. The length of the CDR3 is 15 residues. Looked up from germline, CDR1 is LNHDA and CDR2 is SQIVND (reference sequence). V shed 7 bases, J shed 4 bases, and the junction held 8 bases outside the gene matches. The sequenced part of the CDR3 DNA is TGTGCCAGTAACAAATCCGGGACAGGGAATCAGCCC. It specifies CASNKSGTGNQP. The full CDR3 protein reads CASNKSGTGNQPQHF.

Remarks on this clone: The read ends 3 residues before the CDR3 terminus; that terminus is restored from the germline J gene. V is TRBV2 and J is TRBJ2-3; 16 nucleotides agree with TRBD2. The CDR3 consists of 16 residues. Germline assignment: CDR1 SNHLY and CDR2 FYNNEI. The CDR3 sequence is CASSQGLAGGRETQYF. CDR3 bases read: TGTGCCAGCAGTCAGGGACTAGCGGGGGGGCGTGAGACG.

This clone was found many times. The read falls 3 residues short of the CDR3 end, and the missing part is taken from the germline J gene. This chain uses TRBV5-1 with TRBJ2-2; TRBD1 or TRBD2 may be the D gene (6 bases each). V was cut by 4 bases and J by 2 bases, with 9 bases left in between. The germline V gene encodes CDR1 SGHRS and CDR2 YFSETQ. The CDR3 is 14 amino acids. This CDR3 reads CASSGGTNTGELFF. The CDR3 bases that were read are TGCGCCAGCAGCGGCGGGACAAACACCGGGGAG.

This clone appeared many times. The read ends 3 residues before the CDR3 terminus; that terminus is restored from the germline J gene. The chain recombines TRBV20-1 with TRBJ1-2; 8 bases align to TRBD1. The CDR3 runs to 15 residues. CDR1 is DFQATT, CDR2 SNEGSKA, per germline (reference sequence). J gave up 6 bases and V 6 bases, and 15 bases lay outside the gene matches. The DNA read from the CDR3 is TGCAGTGCCCCGCTGCGGCAGGGGGCGCTTAATGGC. The encoded protein is CSAPLRQGALNG. In full, the CDR3 is CSAPLRQGALNGYTF.

This clone was detected many times. The read falls 3 residues short of the CDR3 end, and the missing part is taken from the germline J gene. The rearrangement links TRBV19 to TRBJ1-5; no clear D gene. CDR3 length equals 18 residues. Per germline, CDR1 LNHDA and CDR2 SQIVND (reference sequence). V lost 1 base and J lost 1, with 17 bases in between. Partial CDR3 DNA: TGTGCCAGTAGTATAGTGGCAGGTTTCCCGCTAAGCAATCAGCCC. Protein product: CASSIVAGFPLSNQP. The whole CDR3 sequence reads CASSIVAGFPLSNQPQHF.

At least ten counts were recorded for this clone. Read sequence stops 3 residues before the CDR3 end, and the germline J gene provides the missing end. The chain links TRBV4-2 to TRBJ2-5; maybe TRBD2 (7 bases). The CDR3 consists of 13 residues. V shed 5 bases and J shed 5 bases, with 12 bases lying between them. Germline V gives CDR1 LGHNA, CDR2 YNFKEQ. The part of the CDR3 DNA that was read is TGTGCCAGCAGCAGGGGGGGGATGGAGACC. Translating it yields CASSRGGMET. From start to end, the CDR3 is CASSRGGMETQYF.

This clone was found many times. The DNA ends 3 residues before the CDR3 does, and the rest of the CDR3 is filled in from the germline J gene. The chain uses TRBV12-3 or TRBV12-4 and TRBJ2-1; the match to TRBD1 covers 8 bases. The trim removed 10 bases at V and 9 bases at J, leaving 5 bases unmatched. The CDR3 covers 11 residues. Partial CDR3 DNA: TGTGCCACCGGACAGGGTGTTGAG. This codes for CATGQGVE. In full, the CDR3 is CATGQGVEQFF.

On this clone: Read data end 3 residues before the CDR3 end; the end is taken from the germline J gene. This chain uses TRBV7-9 with TRBJ2-5; TRBD1 agrees at 8 bases. This CDR3 comprises 15 residues. The V segment lost 5 bases and the J segment 6 bases; nucleotides outside the gene matches: 11. Germline CDR1 and CDR2: SEHNR and FQNEAQ (reference sequence). Incomplete CDR3 DNA: TGTGCCAGCAGCGGAAGACAGGGGTTGCTCCAGACC. This translates into CASSGRQGLLQT. The CDR3 as a whole reads CASSGRQGLLQTQYF. The whole variable domain, remainder taken from reference TRBV7-9 and TRBJ2-5, is DTGVSQNPRHKITKRGQNVTFRCDPISEHNRLYWYRQTLGQGPEFLTYFQNEAQLEKSRLLSDRFSAERPKGSFSTLEIQRTEQGDSAMYLCASSGRQGLLQTQYFGPGTRLLVL.

This clone was seen at least ten times. The part of the CDR3 DNA that was read is TGTGCCAGCAGGTTACCAGGGAACACCGGGGAG. It encodes CASRLPGNTGE. From start to end, the CDR3 is CASRLPGNTGELFF. The chain carries TRBV7-2 and TRBJ2-2; D unclear. The read ends 3 residues before the CDR3 terminus; that terminus is restored from the germline J gene. The CDR3 is 14 amino acids. V gave up 6 bases and J gave up 1 base, with 9 bases separating them. CDR1 SGHTA and CDR2 FQGNSA come from the germline V gene.

This clone turned up a few times. The read halts 3 residues ahead of the CDR3 end, with the missing end drawn from the germline J gene. The genes are TRBV6-4 and TRBJ2-1, with D perhaps matching TRBD2 (6 bases). Germline V gene data show CDR1 as MRHNA and CDR2 as SNTAGT. This CDR3 has 17 residues. Deletions cut 2 bases from V and 0 bases from J, with 14 bases between. Partial CDR3 DNA: TGTGCCAGCAGTGACCCCAGACGGGGACTCTCCTACAATGAG. Translated: CASSDPRRGLSYNE. The entire CDR3 protein is CASSDPRRGLSYNEQFF.

In this sample, this clone turned up many times. CDR3 region: CASSLGTQGYYGYTF. CDR3 DNA, as far as it was read: TGTGCCAGCAGCTTAGGGACTCAGGGGTACTATGGC. The chain recombines TRBV7-2 with TRBJ1-2, with D tentatively TRBD1 (6 bases). The read stops 3 residues short of the end of the CDR3; the missing end is completed from the germline J gene. CDR3 length: 15 amino acids. The germline CDR1 and CDR2 sequences are SGHTA and FQGNSA. V was trimmed by 1 base and J by 3 bases, leaving 12 bases between them. Filled out from reference TRBV7-2 and TRBJ1-2, the complete variable domain reads GAGVSQSPSNKVTEKGKDVELRCDPISGHTALYWYRQSLGQGLEFLIYFQGNSAPDKSGLPSDRFSAERTGGSVSTLTIQRTQQEDSAVYLCASSLGTQGYYGYTFGSGTRLTVV.

This clone was detected many times. The read stops 3 residues short of the end of the CDR3; the missing end is completed from the germline J gene. V gene TRBV4-1 combines with J gene TRBJ2-1, with 7 positions matching TRBD1. The V gene end was trimmed by 0 bases and the J gene end by 8 bases; junction bases not matched to a gene: 7. This CDR3 spans 15 amino acids. Germline CDR1 reads MGHRA; CDR2 reads YSYEKL. CDR3 DNA (partial): TGCGCCAGCAGCCAAGATCGGCAGGGGGTCTATGAG. As protein: CASSQDRQGVYE. The entire CDR3 protein is CASSQDRQGVYEQFF.

This clone has at least ten counts. Read coverage stops 3 residues before the CDR3 terminus; the germline J gene supplies the remainder. The chain combines TRBV20-1 with TRBJ2-1; 10 nucleotides align to TRBD2. V was clipped by 6 bases and J by 6 bases; unmatched bases: 2. The CDR3 sequence is 12 residues long. Germline lookup yields CDR1 DFQATT and CDR2 SNEGSKA (reference sequence). The CDR3: CSARTSGNEQFF. The covered CDR3 bases are TGCAGTGCCCGGACTAGCGGCAATGAG.

This clone appeared many times. The observed sequence ends 3 residues before the CDR3 terminus, with the missing tail filled in from the germline J gene. This chain links TRBV7-9 with TRBJ1-1, with D maybe TRBD1 (5 bases). The V and J ends lost 7 bases and 3 bases respectively, with 18 bases between them. Per germline, CDR1 SEHNR and CDR2 FQNEAQ (reference sequence). CDR3 size: 15 residues. Partial CDR3 DNA: TGTGCCAGCACCCCCGGGGGAAATAGGGACACTGAA. Translated: CASTPGGNRDTE. The entire CDR3 reads CASTPGGNRDTEAFF.